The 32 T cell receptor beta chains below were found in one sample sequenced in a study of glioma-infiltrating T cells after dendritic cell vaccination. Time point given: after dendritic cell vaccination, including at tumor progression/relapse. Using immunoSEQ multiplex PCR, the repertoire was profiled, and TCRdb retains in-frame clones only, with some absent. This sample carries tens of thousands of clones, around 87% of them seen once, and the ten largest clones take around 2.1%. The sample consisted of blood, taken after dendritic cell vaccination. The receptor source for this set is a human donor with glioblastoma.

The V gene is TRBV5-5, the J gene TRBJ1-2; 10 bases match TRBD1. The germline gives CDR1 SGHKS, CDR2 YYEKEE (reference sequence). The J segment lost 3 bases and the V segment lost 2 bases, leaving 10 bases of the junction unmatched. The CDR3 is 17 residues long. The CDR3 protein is CASSFRDRGEGDYGYTF. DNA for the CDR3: TGTGCCAGCAGCTTCCGGGACAGGGGCGAGGGGGACTATGGCTACACCTTC.

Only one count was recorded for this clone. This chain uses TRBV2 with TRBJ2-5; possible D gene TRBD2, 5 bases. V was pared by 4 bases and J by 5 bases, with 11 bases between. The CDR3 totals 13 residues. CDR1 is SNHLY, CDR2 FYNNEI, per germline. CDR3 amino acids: CASSGLAWETQYF. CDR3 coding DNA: TGTGCCAGCAGTGGGCTAGCTTGGGAGACCCAGTACTTC.

The CDR3 bases are TGCGCCAGCAGCGGGCCCAGTGAGAACACTGAAGCTTTCTTT. Encoded protein: CASSGPSENTEAFF. The chain is built from TRBV5-1 and TRBJ1-1; D is undetermined. Trimming pared 4 bases from V and 1 base from J, leaving 11 bases between. The CDR3 has 14 amino acids. The germline CDR1 and CDR2 sequences are SGHRS and YFSETQ.

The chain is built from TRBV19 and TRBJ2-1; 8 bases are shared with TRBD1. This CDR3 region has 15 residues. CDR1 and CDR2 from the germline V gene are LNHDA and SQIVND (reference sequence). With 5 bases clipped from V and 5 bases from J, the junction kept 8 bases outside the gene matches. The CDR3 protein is CASSPRTGFHNEQFF. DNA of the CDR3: TGTGCCAGTAGTCCCCGGACAGGGTTCCACAATGAGCAGTTCTTC.

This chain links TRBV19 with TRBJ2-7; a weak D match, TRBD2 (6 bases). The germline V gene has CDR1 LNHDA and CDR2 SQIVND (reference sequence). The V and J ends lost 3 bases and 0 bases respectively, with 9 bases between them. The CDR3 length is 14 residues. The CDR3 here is CASSILGSSYEQYF. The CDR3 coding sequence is TGTGCCAGTAGTATTCTCGGGAGCTCCTACGAGCAGTACTTC.

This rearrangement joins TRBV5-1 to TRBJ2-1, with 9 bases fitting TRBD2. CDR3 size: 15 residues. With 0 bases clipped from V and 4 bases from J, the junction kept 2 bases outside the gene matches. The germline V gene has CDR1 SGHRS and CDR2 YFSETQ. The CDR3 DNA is TGCGCCAGCAGCTTGGTAGCGGGGGAGTACAATGAGCAGTTCTTC. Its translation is CASSLVAGEYNEQFF. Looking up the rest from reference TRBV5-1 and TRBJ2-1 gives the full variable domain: KAGVTQTPRYLIKTRGQQVTLSCSPISGHRSVSWYQQTPGQGLQFLFEYFSETQRNKGNFPGRFSGRQFSNSRSEMNVSTLELGDSALYLCASSLVAGEYNEQFFGPGTRLTVL.

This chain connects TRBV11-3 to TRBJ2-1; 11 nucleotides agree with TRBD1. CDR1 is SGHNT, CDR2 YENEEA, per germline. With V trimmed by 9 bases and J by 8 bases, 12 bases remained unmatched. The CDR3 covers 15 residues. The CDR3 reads CASSTGTGGADEQFF. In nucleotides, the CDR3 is TGTGCCAGTTCCACCGGGACAGGGGGTGCGGATGAGCAGTTCTTC.

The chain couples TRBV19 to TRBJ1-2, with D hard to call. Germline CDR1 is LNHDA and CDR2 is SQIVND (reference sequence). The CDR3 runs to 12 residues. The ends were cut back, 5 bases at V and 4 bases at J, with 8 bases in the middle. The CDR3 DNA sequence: TGTGCCAGTAGTCCCCACAGCTATGGCTACACCTTC. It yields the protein CASSPHSYGYTF.

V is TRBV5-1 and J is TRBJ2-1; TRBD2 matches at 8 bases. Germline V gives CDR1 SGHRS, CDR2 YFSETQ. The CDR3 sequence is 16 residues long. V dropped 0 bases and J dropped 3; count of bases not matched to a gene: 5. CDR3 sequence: CASSLENSGDYNEQFF. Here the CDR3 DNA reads TGCGCCAGCAGCTTGGAGAATAGCGGGGACTACAATGAGCAGTTCTTC.

CDR3 sequence: CASSLTGKRAQETQYF. The CDR3 nucleotides are TGTGCCAGCAGCCTAACAGGGAAGAGGGCTCAAGAGACCCAGTACTTC. The chain has TRBV14 and TRBJ2-5, with a possible D match to TRBD1 (6 bases). This CDR3 is 16 amino acids long. The V gene's germline CDR1 is SGHDN and CDR2 FVKESK. The germline V and J ends were trimmed by 4 bases and 2 bases, with 17 bases remaining between them.

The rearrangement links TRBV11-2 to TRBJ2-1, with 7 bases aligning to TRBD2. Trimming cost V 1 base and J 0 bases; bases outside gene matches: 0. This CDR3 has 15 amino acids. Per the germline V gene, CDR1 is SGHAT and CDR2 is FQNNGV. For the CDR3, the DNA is TGTGCCAGCAGCTTAGGGACTAGCTCCTACAATGAGCAGTTCTTC. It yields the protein CASSLGTSSYNEQFF.

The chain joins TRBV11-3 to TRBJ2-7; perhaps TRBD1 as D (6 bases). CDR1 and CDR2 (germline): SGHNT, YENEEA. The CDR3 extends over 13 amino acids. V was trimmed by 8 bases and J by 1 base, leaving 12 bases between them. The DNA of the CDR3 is TGTGCCAGCTTACTAGGGGGATCCTACGAGCAGTACTTC. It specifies CASLLGGSYEQYF.

The CDR3, as DNA: TGTGCCAGCAGGGCGGACAGCTATGGCTACACCTTC. Translation: CASRADSYGYTF. The genes are TRBV2 and TRBJ1-2; tentative D call: TRBD1 (6 bases). The germline V gene has CDR1 SNHLY and CDR2 FYNNEI. This CDR3 has 12 residues. The germline V and J ends were trimmed by 6 bases and 4 bases, with 9 bases remaining between them.

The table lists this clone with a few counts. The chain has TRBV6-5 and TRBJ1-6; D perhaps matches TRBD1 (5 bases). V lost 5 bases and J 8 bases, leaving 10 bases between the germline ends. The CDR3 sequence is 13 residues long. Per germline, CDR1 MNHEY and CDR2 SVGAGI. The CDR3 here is CASSRGSDSPLHF. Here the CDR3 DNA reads TGTGCCAGCAGTCGGGGGTCGGATTCACCCCTCCACTTT.

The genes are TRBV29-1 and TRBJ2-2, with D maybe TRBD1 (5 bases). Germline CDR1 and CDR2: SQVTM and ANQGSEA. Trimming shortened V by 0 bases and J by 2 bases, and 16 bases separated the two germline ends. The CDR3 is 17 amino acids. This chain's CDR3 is CSVEENSLQGNTGELFF. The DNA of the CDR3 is TGCAGCGTTGAAGAAAATTCCCTGCAGGGAAACACCGGGGAGCTGTTTTTT.

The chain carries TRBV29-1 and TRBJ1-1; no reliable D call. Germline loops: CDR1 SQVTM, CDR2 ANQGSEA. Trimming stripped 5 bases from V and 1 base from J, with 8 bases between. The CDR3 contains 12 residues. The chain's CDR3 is CSVTSGNTEAFF. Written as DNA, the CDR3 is TGCAGCGTTACGTCAGGGAACACTGAAGCTTTCTTT.

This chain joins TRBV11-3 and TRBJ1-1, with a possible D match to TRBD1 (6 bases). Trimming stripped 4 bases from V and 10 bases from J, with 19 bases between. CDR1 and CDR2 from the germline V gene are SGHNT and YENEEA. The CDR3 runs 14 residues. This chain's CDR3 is CASSSGGASLVAFF. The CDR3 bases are TGTGCCAGCAGCTCCGGGGGGGCATCCCTCGTAGCTTTCTTT.

The CDR3 nucleotides read TGTGCCAGCAGTTACTCGAGGGGGACGAACACTGAAGCTTTCTTT. It encodes CASSYSRGTNTEAFF. The V and J genes are TRBV6-5 and TRBJ1-1, with a tentative D call TRBD1 (6 bases). Trimming shortened V by 0 bases and J by 1 base, and 9 bases separated the two germline ends. CDR3 length: 15 residues. In germline, CDR1 is MNHEY, CDR2 SVGAGI.

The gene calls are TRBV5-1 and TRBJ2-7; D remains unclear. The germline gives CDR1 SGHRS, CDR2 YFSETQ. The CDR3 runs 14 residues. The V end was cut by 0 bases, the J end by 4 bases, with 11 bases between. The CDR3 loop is CASSLVGNLYEQYF. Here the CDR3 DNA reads TGCGCCAGCAGCTTGGTGGGCAACCTGTACGAGCAGTACTTC. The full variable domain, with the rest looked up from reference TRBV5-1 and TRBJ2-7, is KAGVTQTPRYLIKTRGQQVTLSCSPISGHRSVSWYQQTPGQGLQFLFEYFSETQRNKGNFPGRFSGRQFSNSRSEMNVSTLELGDSALYLCASSLVGNLYEQYFGPGTRLTVT.

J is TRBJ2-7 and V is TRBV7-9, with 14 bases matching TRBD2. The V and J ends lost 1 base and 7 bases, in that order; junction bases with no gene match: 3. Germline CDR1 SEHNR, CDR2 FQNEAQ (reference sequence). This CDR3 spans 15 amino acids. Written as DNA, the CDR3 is TGTGCCAGCAGCTTAGGACTAGCGGGAGGGGAAGAGCAGTACTTC. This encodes CASSLGLAGGEEQYF.

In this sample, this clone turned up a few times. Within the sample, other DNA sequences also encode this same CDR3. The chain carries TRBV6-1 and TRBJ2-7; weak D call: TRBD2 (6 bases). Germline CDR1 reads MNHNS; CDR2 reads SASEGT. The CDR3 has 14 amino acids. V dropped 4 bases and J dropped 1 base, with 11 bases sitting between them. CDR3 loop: CASSGRGSSYEQYF. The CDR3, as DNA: TGTGCCAGCAGTGGCCGGGGGTCTTCCTACGAGCAGTACTTC.

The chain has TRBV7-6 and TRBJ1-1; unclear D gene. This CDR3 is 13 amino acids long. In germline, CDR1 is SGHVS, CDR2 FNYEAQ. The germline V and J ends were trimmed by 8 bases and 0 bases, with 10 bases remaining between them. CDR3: CASGRRLNTEAFF. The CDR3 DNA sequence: TGTGCCAGCGGGCGTAGGCTGAACACTGAAGCTTTCTTT.

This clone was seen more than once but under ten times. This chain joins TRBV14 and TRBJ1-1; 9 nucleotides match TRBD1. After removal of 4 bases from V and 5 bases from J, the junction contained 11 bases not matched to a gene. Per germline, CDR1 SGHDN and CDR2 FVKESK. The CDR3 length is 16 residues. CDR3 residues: CASSRGTGKGETEAFF. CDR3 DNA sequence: TGTGCCAGCAGCCGCGGGACAGGGAAGGGAGAAACTGAAGCTTTCTTT.

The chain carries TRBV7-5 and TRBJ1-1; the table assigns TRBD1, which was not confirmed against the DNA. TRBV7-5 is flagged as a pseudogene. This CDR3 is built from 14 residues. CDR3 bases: TGTGTCAGAAGCTTGACAGCCATGAACACTGAAGCTTTCTTT. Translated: CVRSLTAMNTEAFF.

CDR3 sequence (DNA): TGTGCCAGCAGCCTCCAGGGGAACACTGAAGCTTTCTTT. Amino acids: CASSLQGNTEAFF. The V and J genes are TRBV2 and TRBJ1-1, with D tentatively TRBD1 (5 bases). Germline V gene sequence: CDR1 SNHLY, CDR2 FYNNEI. Trimming left V 6 bases short and J 1 base short, with 9 bases between. The CDR3 is 13 amino acids. Full variable domain (remainder filled in from reference TRBV2 and TRBJ1-1): EPEVTQTPSHQVTQMGQEVILRCVPISNHLYFYWYRQILGQKVEFLVSFYNNEISEKSEIFDDQFSVERPDGSNFTLKIRSTKLEDSAMYFCASSLQGNTEAFFGQGTRLTVV.

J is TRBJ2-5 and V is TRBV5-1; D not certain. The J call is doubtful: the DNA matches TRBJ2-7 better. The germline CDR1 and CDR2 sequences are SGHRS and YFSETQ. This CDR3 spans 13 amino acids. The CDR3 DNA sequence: TGCGCCAGCAGTACCCCTTACTACTACGAGCAGTACTTC. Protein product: CASSTPYYYEQYF.

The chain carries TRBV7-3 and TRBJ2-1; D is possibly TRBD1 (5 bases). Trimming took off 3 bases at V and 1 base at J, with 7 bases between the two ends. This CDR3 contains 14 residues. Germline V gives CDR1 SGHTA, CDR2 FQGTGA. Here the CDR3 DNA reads TGTGCCAGCAGCTTTTCAGGGTCCTACAATGAGCAGTTCTTC. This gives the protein CASSFSGSYNEQFF.

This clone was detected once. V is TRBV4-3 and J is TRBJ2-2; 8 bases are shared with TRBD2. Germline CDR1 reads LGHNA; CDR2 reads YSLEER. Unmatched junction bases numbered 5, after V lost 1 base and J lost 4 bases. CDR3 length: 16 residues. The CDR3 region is CASSQGAGALTGELFF. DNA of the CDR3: TGCGCCAGCAGCCAAGGAGCGGGAGCGCTCACCGGGGAGCTGTTTTTT.

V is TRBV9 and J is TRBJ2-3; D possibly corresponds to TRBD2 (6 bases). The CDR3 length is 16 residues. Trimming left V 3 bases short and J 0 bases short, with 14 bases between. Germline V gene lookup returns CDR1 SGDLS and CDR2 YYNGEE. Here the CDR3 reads CASSARVSGSTDTQYF. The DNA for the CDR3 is TGTGCCAGCAGCGCCAGGGTGAGCGGGAGCACAGATACGCAGTATTTT. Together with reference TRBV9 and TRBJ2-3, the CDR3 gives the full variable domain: DSGVTQTPKHLITATGQRVTLRCSPRSGDLSVYWYQQSLDQGLQFLIQYYNGEERAKGNILERFSAQQFPDLHSELNLSSLELGDSALYFCASSARVSGSTDTQYFGPGTRLTVL.

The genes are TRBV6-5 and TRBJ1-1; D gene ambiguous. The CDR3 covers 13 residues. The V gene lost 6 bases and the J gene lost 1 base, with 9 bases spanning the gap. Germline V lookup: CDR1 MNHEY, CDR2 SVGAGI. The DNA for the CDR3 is TGTGCCAGCAGCGCGAAGTGGAACACTGAAGCTTTCTTT. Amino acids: CASSAKWNTEAFF.

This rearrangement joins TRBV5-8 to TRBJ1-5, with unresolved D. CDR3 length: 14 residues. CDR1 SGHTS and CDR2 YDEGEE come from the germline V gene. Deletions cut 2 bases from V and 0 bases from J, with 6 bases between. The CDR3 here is CASSFLNSNQPQHF. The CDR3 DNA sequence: TGTGCCAGCAGCTTCTTAAATAGCAATCAGCCCCAGCATTTT.

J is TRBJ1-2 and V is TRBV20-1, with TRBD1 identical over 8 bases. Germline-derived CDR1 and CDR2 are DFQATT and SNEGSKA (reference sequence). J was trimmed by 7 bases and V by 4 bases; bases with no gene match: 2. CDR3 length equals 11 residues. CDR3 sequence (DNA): TGCAGTGCTAAGGACAGGGCTGGCTACACCTTC. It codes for CSAKDRAGYTF.